A single sample gave rise to the 20 T cell receptor beta chains below, sequenced in a study of blood T cell repertoires in COVID-19. Clones were read by immunoSEQ multiplex PCR, and TCRdb kept only the in-frame ones, dropping some. The sample holds tens of thousands of clones, 65% to 90% seen once. Material for sequencing was peripheral blood. Receptor source: an elderly man with acute or convalescent COVID-19.

The V call is TRBV12-2, the J call TRBJ2-1; the table's D call TRBD2 went unverified against the DNA. TRBV12-2 is a listed pseudogene. The CDR3 totals 17 residues. CDR3 nucleotide sequence: TGTGCAAGTCGACCAAAGCGGGAGGCTAGCTCCTACAATGAGCAGTTCTTC. Translated: CASRPKREASSYNEQFF.

This chain links TRBV5-1 with TRBJ1-1, with TRBD1 matching over 7 bases. CDR3 length: 14 residues. The V segment lost 5 bases and the J segment 2 bases; nucleotides outside the gene matches: 6. CDR1 SGHRS and CDR2 YFSETQ come from the germline V gene. CDR3 in DNA: TGCGCCAGCAGTCAACAGGGGTCAAACACTGAAGCTTTCTTT. It is translated as CASSQQGSNTEAFF.

This chain joins TRBV9 and TRBJ2-2, with a tentative D call TRBD1 (5 bases). V lost 4 bases and J lost 8, with 15 bases in between. The germline CDR1 and CDR2 sequences are SGDLS and YYNGEE. CDR3 length equals 14 residues. DNA for the CDR3: TGTGCCAGCAGCCCACCCGTAAAGGGGGGGGAGCTGTTTTTT. Protein product: CASSPPVKGGELFF.

This clone was counted a single time. The V and J genes are TRBV11-3 and TRBJ2-3; D gene unclear. Per the germline V gene, CDR1 is SGHNT and CDR2 is YENEEA. V was pared by 3 bases and J by 1 base, with 8 bases between. The CDR3 covers 14 residues. The CDR3 DNA is TGTGCCAGCAGCTTTGGTTCGGGCACAGATACGCAGTATTTT. This encodes CASSFGSGTDTQYF.

The chain links TRBV7-3 to TRBJ2-1, with D unresolved. The CDR3 contains 14 residues. Per the germline V gene, CDR1 is SGHTA and CDR2 is FQGTGA. V dropped 0 bases and J dropped 5 bases, with 8 bases sitting between them. Here the CDR3 DNA reads TGTGCCAGCAGCTTAACCGCGGCGAACAATGAGCAGTTCTTC. It is translated as CASSLTAANNEQFF.

The genes are TRBV5-4 and TRBJ2-1, with unresolved D. Germline CDR1 SGHNT, CDR2 YYREEE (reference sequence). The CDR3 length is 13 residues. Trimming stripped 7 bases from V and 6 bases from J, with 14 bases between. In DNA, the CDR3 is TGTGCCAGCTCCGCAGGTATGGGCAATGAGCAGTTCTTC. Protein sequence: CASSAGMGNEQFF.

This clone was observed once. The V gene is TRBV5-1, the J gene TRBJ1-3, with TRBD1 identical over 8 bases. The germline gives CDR1 SGHRS, CDR2 YFSETQ. CDR3 length: 16 amino acids. V lost 0 bases and J lost 4; bases outside the gene matches: 6. CDR3 in amino acids: CASSLGQGYNGNTIYF. The CDR3 DNA reads as TGCGCCAGCAGCTTGGGACAGGGGTATAACGGAAACACCATATATTTT.

This chain joins TRBV7-8 and TRBJ1-5; D gene unclear. The CDR3 has 13 amino acids. V gave up 6 bases and J gave up 5 bases, with 11 bases separating them. Germline-derived CDR1 and CDR2 are SGHVS and FQNEAQ. This CDR3 is CASSYKRYQPQHF. CDR3 coding DNA: TGTGCCAGCAGTTATAAGAGGTATCAGCCCCAGCATTTT.

The chain uses TRBV7-8 and TRBJ1-3; D may be TRBD1 (5 bases). The CDR3 is made up of 15 amino acids. Germline loops: CDR1 SGHVS, CDR2 FQNEAQ. V shed 5 bases and J shed 3 bases, with 14 bases lying between them. CDR3 sequence reads: CASSPLWQGGNTIYF. The DNA of the CDR3 is TGTGCCAGCAGCCCCCTTTGGCAGGGTGGAAACACCATATATTTT.

This clone has a handful of counts. The V call is TRBV18, the J call TRBJ1-2; D gene uncertain. Deletions cut 6 bases from V and 4 bases from J, with 12 bases between. This CDR3 has 13 amino acids. CDR1 and CDR2 (germline): KGHSH, LQKENI. In DNA, the CDR3 is TGTGCCAGCTCCCGAGGGAGAATCTATGGCTACACCTTC. It encodes CASSRGRIYGYTF.

The rearrangement links TRBV5-1 to TRBJ2-1; 10 bases are a match to TRBD1. Trimming removed 5 bases from V and 4 bases from J; junction bases left unmatched: 3. The length of the CDR3 is 14 residues. Germline V lookup: CDR1 SGHRS, CDR2 YFSETQ. CDR3 protein: CASSRQGAYNEQFF. CDR3 DNA: TGCGCCAGCAGTCGACAGGGGGCGTACAATGAGCAGTTCTTC.

The chain employs TRBV2 and TRBJ1-2, with a possible D match to TRBD1 (5 bases). With 4 bases removed from V and 4 bases from J, the gap between germline ends came to 19 bases. The CDR3 is made up of 16 amino acids. Germline-derived CDR1 and CDR2 are SNHLY and FYNNEI. Here the CDR3 reads CASSVSQGSFFYGYTF. CDR3 nucleotides: TGTGCCAGCAGTGTTAGTCAGGGAAGTTTCTTCTATGGCTACACCTTC.

V gene TRBV5-1 combines with J gene TRBJ2-5; 8 nucleotides line up with TRBD2. The V segment lost 5 bases and the J segment 1 base; nucleotides outside the gene matches: 4. Germline V gene data show CDR1 as SGHRS and CDR2 as YFSETQ. This CDR3 has 14 amino acids. CDR3 in amino acids: CASRPSGSQETQYF. The CDR3 DNA is TGCGCCAGCAGGCCTAGCGGGTCCCAAGAGACCCAGTACTTC.

The V and J genes are TRBV28 and TRBJ2-1, with TRBD2 matching 12 bases. From germline, CDR1 is MDHEN and CDR2 SYDVKM. This CDR3 comprises 15 residues. The J segment lost 7 bases and the V segment lost 6 bases, leaving 7 bases of the junction unmatched. The CDR3 DNA reads as TGTGCCAGCAGCGAAACTAGCGGGAGGAGGAATGAGCAGTTCTTC. Its translation: CASSETSGRRNEQFF.

The chain carries TRBV7-2 and TRBJ1-1; a possible D gene is TRBD1 (5 bases). The CDR3 totals 14 residues. V dropped 1 base and J dropped 0 bases, with 6 bases sitting between them. Germline CDR1 is SGHTA and CDR2 is FQGNSA. CDR3 sequence (DNA): TGTGCCAGCAGCTTAGGACAGCTGAACACTGAAGCTTTCTTT. Protein product: CASSLGQLNTEAFF.

V usage is TRBV5-1 and J usage is TRBJ2-1, with 7 positions matching TRBD1. Trimming at V came to 0 bases and at J to 4 bases, leaving 1 base not matched to a gene. This CDR3 contains 14 residues. Germline V gene sequence: CDR1 SGHRS, CDR2 YFSETQ. Here the CDR3 DNA reads TGCGCCAGCAGCTTGGAGGACAGGTACAATGAGCAGTTCTTC. This translates into CASSLEDRYNEQFF. Using reference TRBV5-1 and TRBJ2-1 for the parts outside the CDR3, the full variable domain is KAGVTQTPRYLIKTRGQQVTLSCSPISGHRSVSWYQQTPGQGLQFLFEYFSETQRNKGNFPGRFSGRQFSNSRSEMNVSTLELGDSALYLCASSLEDRYNEQFFGPGTRLTVL.

The chain joins TRBV5-4 to TRBJ1-4; 8 nucleotides match TRBD1. The CDR3 sequence is 15 residues long. Germline-derived CDR1 and CDR2 are SGHNT and YYREEE (reference sequence). Germline trimming cut 0 bases from V and 8 bases from J; bases unmatched to any gene: 6. In nucleotides, the CDR3 is TGTGCCAGCAGCTTGGGACAGGGGCATGGAGAAAAACTGTTTTTT. This sequence encodes CASSLGQGHGEKLFF. Variable domain in full (rest from reference TRBV5-4 and TRBJ1-4): ETGVTQSPTHLIKTRGQQVTLRCSSQSGHNTVSWYQQALGQGPQFIFQYYREEENGRGNFPPRFSGLQFPNYSSELNVNALELDDSALYLCASSLGQGHGEKLFFGSGTQLSVL.

This clone has just one count. V gene TRBV11-1 combines with J gene TRBJ2-7; 8 nucleotides line up with TRBD1. This CDR3 contains 14 residues. J was trimmed by 5 bases and V by 5 bases; bases with no gene match: 8. Germline V gene lookup returns CDR1 SGHAT and CDR2 FQDESV (reference sequence). The CDR3: CASSPRDRSNEQYF. DNA for the CDR3: TGTGCCAGCAGCCCCCGGGACAGGTCAAACGAGCAGTACTTC.

The chain links TRBV14 to TRBJ2-3; 9 nucleotides agree with TRBD2. Losses at the gene ends were 1 base for V and 6 bases for J; bases not matched to a gene: 8. The CDR3 is 16 residues long. Per the germline V gene, CDR1 is SGHDN and CDR2 is FVKESK. The CDR3 nucleotides are TGTGCCAGCAGCCAAGGGGGTAGCGGGAGAGGTGATACGCAGTATTTT. Translating it yields CASSQGGSGRGDTQYF.

The chain employs TRBV27 and TRBJ1-4, with D tentatively TRBD1 (6 bases). Germline V CDR1 and CDR2: MNHEY, SMNVEV (reference sequence). The CDR3 totals 15 residues. With 5 bases removed from V and 7 bases from J, the gap between germline ends came to 17 bases. The CDR3 here is CASSPYPDRAEKLFF. DNA of the CDR3: TGTGCCAGCAGTCCCTACCCGGACAGAGCTGAAAAACTGTTTTTT.